A selection of T cell receptor beta chains follows, all from one sample in a study of T cells after yellow fever vaccination. TCRdb reanalysed the 5' RACE reads using MiXCR and keeps one entry per CDR3 protein. The data hold around 310,000 distinct CDR3 sequences, with roughly 4% observed a single time. The material was PBMCs, obtained on the day of the yellow fever booster vaccination. These receptors were collected from a man between 18 and 35 years old who received the YFV17D yellow fever vaccine. Each CDR3 is given with its conserved first and last residue. A D gene is named only where the DNA matches it firmly. Clone size is stated in some rows and not others, as once, few, many or a class when expanded.

v_gene	abundance	d_gene	j_gene	CDR3aa	CDR3nt
TRBV20-1	NA	TRBD2	TRBJ2-1	CSAREGLRGYNEQFF	TGCAGTGCTAGGGAGGGGTTGCGGGGGTACAATGAGCAGTTCTTC
TRBV18	few	NA	TRBJ2-5	CASSHGTGLQETQYF	TGTGCCAGCTCACACGGGACGGGACTGCAAGAGACCCAGTACTTC
TRBV20-1	few	TRBD2	TRBJ2-3	CSALAGVLHTDTQYF	TGCAGTGCTTTAGCGGGGGTTCTCCACACAGATACGCAGTATTTT
TRBV19	NA	NA	TRBJ1-1	CASRPTGDTEAFF	TGTGCCAGTAGGCCTACGGGGGACACTGAAGCTTTCTTT
TRBV7-2	few	TRBD1	TRBJ2-2	CASSSGGGGELFF	TGTGCCAGCAGCTCAGGGGGCGGCGGGGAGCTGTTTTTT
TRBV27	few	NA	TRBJ1-2	CASRLTGRGGYTF	TGTGCCAGCAGGCTCACCGGGCGGGGTGGCTACACCTTC
TRBV7-3	few	NA	TRBJ1-1	CASSSSVDTEAFF	TGTGCCAGCAGCTCCTCGGTGGACACTGAAGCTTTCTTT
TRBV20-1	many	NA	TRBJ2-5	CSATLPTWDRETQYF	TGCAGTGCTACTCTACCGACCTGGGACCGAGAGACCCAGTACTTC
TRBV10-3	NA	TRBD1	TRBJ1-1	CAISESRTGGTEAFF	TGTGCCATCAGTGAGTCCAGGACAGGGGGTACTGAAGCTTTCTTT
TRBV5-1	many	NA	TRBJ2-5	CASSRLGAQETQYF	TGCGCCAGCAGCCGCCTGGGTGCTCAAGAGACCCAGTACTTC
TRBV11-1	many	TRBD2	TRBJ2-5	CASSTRLAGFETQYF	TGTGCCAGCAGCACAAGACTAGCGGGCTTCGAGACCCAGTACTTC
TRBV6-5	few	TRBD2	TRBJ2-3	CASSRGSGGPEADTQYF	TGTGCCAGCAGTCGCGGGAGCGGGGGCCCGGAGGCAGATACGCAGTATTTT
TRBV20-1	NA	TRBD1	TRBJ2-7	CSARSDREPPYEQYF	TGCAGTGCTAGATCGGACAGGGAACCCCCCTACGAGCAGTACTTC
TRBV30	few	NA	TRBJ2-3	CARNRPASTDTQYF	TGTGCCCGAAACCGGCCTGCTAGCACAGATACGCAGTATTTT
TRBV7-2	NA	TRBD1	TRBJ2-1	CASSSRQGAAEQFF	TGTGCCAGCAGCTCCCGACAGGGGGCGGCTGAGCAGTTCTTC
TRBV3-1	few	NA	TRBJ2-1	CATRWGPRQFF	TGTGCCACTCGGTGGGGACCTAGGCAGTTCTTC
TRBV20-1	NA	NA	TRBJ2-7	CSGQGGPYEQYF	TGCAGTGGTCAAGGGGGACCCTACGAGCAGTACTTC
TRBV7-6	NA	TRBD1	TRBJ2-5	CASSSQGAWEETQYF	TGTGCCAGCAGCTCACAGGGGGCTTGGGAGGAGACCCAGTACTTC
TRBV24-1	many	TRBD1	TRBJ2-1	CATSDRTGSGGNEQFF	TGTGCCACCAGTGATAGGACAGGGAGTGGGGGCAATGAGCAGTTCTTC
TRBV2	few	NA	TRBJ2-7	CASSEWSGAGEQYF	TGTGCCAGCAGTGAATGGTCGGGGGCAGGGGAGCAGTACTTC
TRBV12-3/TRBV12-4	few	TRBD1	TRBJ2-4	CASSLPTGADIAKNIQYF	TGTGCCAGCAGTTTACCGACAGGGGCGGATATAGCCAAAAACATTCAGTACTTC
TRBV6-1	few	TRBD1	TRBJ1-2	CASSEIQGASYTF	TGTGCCAGCAGTGAAATACAGGGGGCGAGTTACACCTTC
TRBV10-3	many	TRBD2	TRBJ2-3	CAISGAGGPFSDTQYF	TGTGCCATCAGTGGAGCGGGGGGGCCTTTCTCAGATACGCAGTATTTT
TRBV5-6	NA	TRBD2	TRBJ2-5	CASSALSGGAQETQYF	TGTGCCAGCAGCGCCCTTAGCGGGGGGGCCCAAGAGACCCAGTACTTC
TRBV7-2	many	NA	TRBJ1-6	CASSQQPLGSPLHF	TGTGCCAGCAGCCAGCAGCCCCTCGGTTCACCCCTCCACTTT
TRBV6-5	few	NA	TRBJ2-5	CASSYSGVRETQYF	TGTGCCAGCAGTTACTCTGGGGTTCGAGAGACCCAGTACTTC
TRBV7-9	many	NA	TRBJ2-3	CASSVRGGNTDTQYF	TGTGCCAGCAGCGTTAGGGGTGGTAACACAGATACGCAGTATTTT
TRBV29-1	NA	TRBD1	TRBJ1-1	CSARTGTTEAFF	TGCAGTGCAAGGACAGGGACCACTGAAGCTTTCTTT
TRBV7-2	few	TRBD1	TRBJ2-2	CASSVLPGQGIGELFF	TGTGCCAGCAGCGTACTGCCGGGACAGGGAATCGGGGAGCTGTTTTTT
TRBV28	many	NA	TRBJ2-2	CASSLSSGELFF	TGTGCCAGCAGTTTATCATCCGGGGAGCTGTTTTTT
TRBV18	many	NA	TRBJ2-7	CASFNQAQEQYF	TGTGCCAGCTTCAACCAAGCACAGGAGCAGTACTTC
TRBV7-9	NA	NA	TRBJ2-1	CASSLGRWGMHNEQFF	TGTGCCAGCAGCTTAGGAAGGTGGGGGATGCACAATGAGCAGTTCTTC
TRBV5-1	few	NA	TRBJ2-1	CASRPPYVSSYNEQFF	TGCGCCAGCAGGCCCCCTTACGTAAGCTCCTACAATGAGCAGTTCTTC
TRBV19	few	TRBD1	TRBJ1-2	CASTHSGQGAYGYTF	TGTGCCAGTACCCACTCGGGACAGGGGGCATATGGCTACACCTTC
TRBV3-1	NA	NA	TRBJ1-3	CASSQSGSGNTIYF	TGTGCCAGCAGCCAATCTGGCTCTGGAAACACCATATATTTT
TRBV6-2/TRBV6-3	NA	NA	TRBJ2-1	CASTGEQFF	TGTGCCAGCACGGGTGAGCAGTTCTTC
TRBV12-3/TRBV12-4	few	NA	TRBJ2-7	CASSLLGYQGSSHEQYF	TGTGCCAGCAGCCTGTTGGGATATCAGGGGAGCTCGCACGAGCAGTACTTC
TRBV6-5	many	NA	TRBJ1-1	CASSLDSGVGLNTEAFF	TGTGCCAGCAGCTTAGATTCCGGGGTAGGCTTGAACACTGAAGCTTTCTTT
TRBV24-1	many	NA	TRBJ2-3	CATSEPPLTWRLIGDTQYF	TGTGCCACCAGTGAACCCCCGCTGACATGGAGGCTGATAGGGGATACGCAGTATTTT
TRBV28	many	NA	TRBJ1-1	CASSSRRPETEAFF	TGTGCCAGCAGTTCCCGCCGACCGGAGACTGAAGCTTTCTTT
TRBV4-1	NA	NA	TRBJ1-2	CASSQDLGVSGYGYTF	TGCGCCAGCAGCCAAGACTTGGGGGTGTCGGGCTATGGCTACACCTTC
TRBV20-1	NA	TRBD1	TRBJ2-3	CSAWTGGMGTDTQYF	TGCAGTGCTTGGACAGGGGGCATGGGCACAGATACGCAGTATTTT
TRBV4-1	many	TRBD1	TRBJ2-2	CASSPSGTGGPGELFF	TGCGCCAGCAGCCCCTCCGGGACAGGGGGCCCCGGGGAGCTGTTTTTT
TRBV10-3	many	NA	TRBJ1-2	CAISVVGSQGYTF	TGTGCCATCAGTGTTGTAGGGTCTCAGGGCTACACCTTC
TRBV5-4	NA	TRBD2	TRBJ2-2	CASSKGEGTGELFF	TGTGCCAGCAGCAAAGGGGAGGGCACCGGGGAGCTGTTTTTT